A selection of T cell receptor beta chains follows, all from one sample in a study of T cell responses to AZD1222 COVID-19 vaccine. The table came from immunoSEQ multiplex PCR; TCRdb's copy has only in-frame clones and leaves some out. The sample contains 150,000 to 200,000 clones, roughly 93% of which appear only once. The sample here was peripheral blood, taken on day 0 of AZD1222 vaccination. The origin of the receptors is an adult in good health. CDR3s include the opening cysteine and the closing phenylalanine or tryptophan. Each record gives: J gene, D gene, V gene, clone size, CDR3 protein, CDR3 DNA. D genes are given only for firm matches. Expanded clones get a size class; other rows say once, few or many, or leave the size out.

TRBJ2-2 NA TRBV5-1 once CASSLGYGQTGELFF TGCGCCAGCAGCTTGGGTTATGGACAGACCGGGGAGCTGTTTTTT
TRBJ2-3 TRBD2 TRBV9 NA CASSVATERGGDPTQYF TGTGCCAGCAGCGTAGCTACAGAGCGGGGGGGCGACCCTACGCAGTATTTT
TRBJ1-6 NA TRBV6-1 NA CASSENPGSPLHF TGTGCCAGCAGTGAAAATCCAGGTTCACCCCTCCACTTT
TRBJ2-3 TRBD1 TRBV2 once CASSSRQGVTDTQYF TGTGCCAGCAGCTCGCGTCAGGGGGTCACAGATACGCAGTATTTT
TRBJ1-4 TRBD1 TRBV2 NA CASRQGTASNEKLFF TGTGCCAGCAGGCAAGGGACAGCCTCTAATGAAAAACTGTTTTTT
TRBJ1-2 NA TRBV12-5 NA CASGLWRVGDGYTF TGTGCTAGTGGTCTCTGGAGGGTCGGGGACGGCTACACCTTC
TRBJ1-2 TRBD1 TRBV5-1 NA CASSLGQGTGGYTF TGCGCCAGCAGCTTGGGACAGGGGACTGGTGGCTACACCTTC
TRBJ2-7 NA TRBV4-1 NA CASSQDWGTYEQYF TGCGCCAGCAGCCAAGATTGGGGCACCTACGAGCAGTACTTC
TRBJ2-5 TRBD1 TRBV30 NA CAWERQGLETQYF TGTGCCTGGGAACGACAGGGGCTGGAGACCCAGTACTTC
TRBJ1-2 TRBD1 TRBV11-3 NA CASTFSPTGGPNYGYTF TGTGCCAGCACCTTCTCCCCGACAGGGGGACCTAACTATGGCTACACCTTC
TRBJ1-3 TRBD1 TRBV6-5 NA CASSSDRRGNTIYF TGTGCCAGCAGTTCGGACAGGAGGGGAAACACCATATATTTT
TRBJ2-1 NA TRBV5-5 NA CASSLTGILGDEQFF TGTGCCAGCAGCTTAACAGGGATTCTAGGGGATGAGCAGTTCTTC
TRBJ2-1 TRBD2 TRBV5-1 NA CASSSLAGSSYNEQFF TGCGCCAGCAGCTCTTTAGCGGGAAGCTCCTACAATGAGCAGTTCTTC
TRBJ1-6 TRBD1 TRBV5-4 NA CASSRQGFNSPLHF TGTGCCAGCAGCCGACAGGGTTTTAATTCACCCCTCCACTTT
TRBJ1-1 NA TRBV18 NA CASSPPRAGSEAFF TGTGCCAGCTCACCACCTCGGGCGGGTTCTGAAGCTTTCTTT
TRBJ1-1 NA TRBV7-9 NA CASMSDNGGTEAFF TGTGCCAGCATGTCGGACAATGGGGGCACTGAAGCTTTCTTT
TRBJ1-2 NA TRBV20-1 NA CSAVNYGYTF TGCAGTGCGGTCAACTATGGCTACACCTTC
TRBJ1-2 NA TRBV21-1 NA CASSKGGCPGGYTF TGTGCCAGCAGCAAAGGGGGCTGTCCGGGAGGCTACACCTTC
TRBJ1-1 NA TRBV30 once CAWSVVTVEAFF TGTGCCTGGAGTGTTGTCACAGTTGAAGCTTTCTTT
TRBJ2-1 NA TRBV4-2 NA CASSLDSYNEQFF TGTGCCAGCAGCCTCGACTCCTACAATGAGCAGTTCTTC